Following are 25 T cell receptor beta chains from one sample sequenced in a study of blood T cell repertoires in COVID-19. Assay used: immunoSEQ multiplex PCR; TCRdb lists only in-frame clones, some missing. The sample contains tens of thousands of clones, 75% to 85% of which appear only once. Sequencing input: peripheral blood. These TCRs come from a woman between 70 and 85 years old with acute or convalescent COVID-19.

This sequence joins TRBV18 and TRBJ1-5; TRBD1 matches 7 bases. In germline, CDR1 is KGHSH, CDR2 LQKENI. CDR3 length: 14 amino acids. J lost 7 bases, V lost 3 bases, and 6 bases had no gene match. The DNA of the CDR3 is TGTGCCAGCTCACCTGAGACAGGGCCCCAGCCCCAGCATTTT. Translated, it gives CASSPETGPQPQHF.

This rearrangement joins TRBV29-1 to TRBJ1-2; D uncertain. V was cut by 5 bases and J by 2 bases, with 9 bases left in between. CDR3 size: 12 residues. Per germline, CDR1 SQVTM and CDR2 ANQGSEA. As DNA, the CDR3 is TGCAGCGTTTTAGACACGAACTATGGCTACACCTTC. This encodes CSVLDTNYGYTF.

The chain carries TRBV19 and TRBJ2-3, with TRBD2 as a possible D gene (6 bases). The CDR3 sequence is 13 residues long. Germline CDR1 and CDR2: LNHDA and SQIVND (reference sequence). V was pared by 3 bases and J by 5 bases, with 9 bases between. The CDR3 loop reads CASSILGGDTQYF. The CDR3 nucleotides are TGTGCCAGTAGTATCCTCGGGGGAGATACGCAGTATTTT. The full variable domain, in which reference TRBV19 and TRBJ2-3 provide the parts outside the CDR3, is DGGITQSPKYLFRKEGQNVTLSCEQNLNHDAMYWYRQDPGQGLRLIYYSQIVNDFQKGDIAEGYSVSREKKESFPLTVTSAQKNPTAFYLCASSILGGDTQYFGPGTRLTVL.

The rearrangement uses TRBV7-9 and TRBJ2-7, with 7 bases lining up with TRBD1. With V trimmed by 4 bases and J by 4 bases, 7 bases remained unmatched. This CDR3 spans 14 amino acids. Germline V lookup: CDR1 SEHNR, CDR2 FQNEAQ (reference sequence). For the CDR3, the DNA is TGTGCCAGCAGCTACCAATCGACAGGGTACGAGCAGTACTTC. Translating gives CASSYQSTGYEQYF.

CDR3 residues: CASSLDRVNTEAFF. Here the CDR3 DNA reads TGTGCCAGCAGTTTAGACAGGGTGAACACTGAAGCTTTCTTT. J is TRBJ1-1 and V is TRBV27, with TRBD1 matching 7 bases. In germline, CDR1 is MNHEY, CDR2 SMNVEV (reference sequence). The V segment lost 2 bases and the J segment 0 bases; nucleotides outside the gene matches: 0. The CDR3 loop spans 14 amino acids.

J is TRBJ2-1 and V is TRBV4-3; the match to TRBD1 covers 8 bases. CDR3 length: 16 amino acids. The V and J ends lost 2 bases and 4 bases, in that order; junction bases with no gene match: 7. Germline V gives CDR1 LGHNA, CDR2 YSLEER. The CDR3 is CASSQSVTGEYNEQFF. Written as DNA, the CDR3 is TGCGCCAGCAGCCAATCGGTGACAGGGGAATACAATGAGCAGTTCTTC.

The V gene is TRBV12-3 or TRBV12-4, the J gene TRBJ2-5, with a weak D call TRBD1 (6 bases). Deletions cut 6 bases from V and 4 bases from J, with 12 bases between. CDR3 length equals 13 residues. The DNA of the CDR3 is TGTGCCAGCAGACCAGGGGTGGGAGAGACCCAGTACTTC. Its translation is CASRPGVGETQYF.

This chain joins TRBV18 and TRBJ1-5, with a possible D match to TRBD1 (6 bases). V was trimmed by 3 bases and J by 3 bases, leaving 15 bases between them. Germline CDR1 KGHSH, CDR2 LQKENI. The CDR3 has 16 amino acids. The CDR3 nucleotides are TGTGCCAGCTCACCTGAAGACAGGCCGTACAATCAGCCCCAGCATTTT. It translates to CASSPEDRPYNQPQHF.

The V gene is TRBV10-2, the J gene TRBJ2-1; the match to TRBD2 covers 7 bases. Germline lookup yields CDR1 WSHSY and CDR2 SAAADI. This CDR3 is 16 amino acids long. Trimming cost V 7 bases and J 0 bases; bases outside gene matches: 9. The CDR3 sequence is CASILGRGSSYNEQFF. The CDR3 DNA follows: TGCGCCAGCATCCTAGGACGCGGGAGCTCCTACAATGAGCAGTTCTTC.

The J gene is TRBJ2-5, the V gene TRBV19; tentatively, D is TRBD2 (6 bases). CDR1 and CDR2 (germline): LNHDA, SQIVND (reference sequence). The V end lost 5 bases, the J end lost 1 base, and 14 bases lay between the germline ends. The CDR3 covers 15 residues. The CDR3 nucleotides read TGTGCCAGTAGTTTAGGAGGACTAACCCAAGAGACCCAGTACTTC. Its translation: CASSLGGLTQETQYF.

The genes are TRBV3-1 (or the pseudogene TRBV3-2) and TRBJ2-3; D not resolved. Germline V lookup: CDR1 LGHDT, CDR2 YNNKEL (reference sequence). The CDR3 has 15 residues. The ends were cut back, 1 base at V and 4 bases at J, with 12 bases in the middle. The CDR3 sequence is CASSQGESGADTQYF. CDR3 nucleotides: TGTGCCAGCAGCCAAGGAGAGTCCGGAGCAGATACGCAGTATTTT.

This clone was counted only a few times. This chain connects TRBV9 to TRBJ1-1, with no clear D. Between the trimmed V and J ends, which lost 4 bases and 4 bases, there was a span of 8 bases. The CDR3 extends over 12 amino acids. Germline CDR1 reads SGDLS; CDR2 reads YYNGEE. The CDR3 loop is CASSPGSTEAFF. DNA for the CDR3: TGTGCCAGCAGCCCTGGGAGCACTGAAGCTTTCTTT.

V usage is TRBV7-8 and J usage is TRBJ1-2; 9 positions match TRBD1. V shed 5 bases, J shed 4 bases, and the junction held 14 bases outside the gene matches. The CDR3 extends over 17 amino acids. The germline CDR1 and CDR2 sequences are SGHVS and FQNEAQ. The CDR3 DNA sequence: TGTGCCAGCAGCCCTTCCGGGACAGGGTGGCCTCCCTATGGCTACACCTTC. As protein: CASSPSGTGWPPYGYTF.

The chain couples TRBV6-5 to TRBJ1-1; 10 bases map to TRBD1. The length of the CDR3 is 15 residues. Germline loops: CDR1 MNHEY, CDR2 SVGAGI. V was clipped by 0 bases and J by 3 bases; unmatched bases: 1. The CDR3 region has the DNA TGTGCCAGCAGTTACTCGACAGGGGGCTACACTGAAGCTTTCTTT. Translation gives CASSYSTGGYTEAFF.

The chain uses TRBV7-3 and TRBJ2-3; 10 bases are shared with TRBD2. The germline CDR1 and CDR2 sequences are SGHTA and FQGTGA. This CDR3 is built from 16 residues. V dropped 4 bases and J dropped 6; count of bases not matched to a gene: 10. CDR3 DNA sequence: TGTGCCAGCAGCTCCCGACTAGCGGGTGGCCCGGATACGCAGTATTTT. This gives the protein CASSSRLAGGPDTQYF.

This chain links TRBV9 with TRBJ2-3; perhaps TRBD2 as D (6 bases). V lost 0 bases and J 2 bases, leaving 13 bases between the germline ends. Germline loops: CDR1 SGDLS, CDR2 YYNGEE. The length of the CDR3 is 16 residues. The CDR3, as DNA: TGTGCCAGCAGCGTAGACCCGGGGAGGTACACAGATACGCAGTATTTT. Amino acids: CASSVDPGRYTDTQYF.

The chain recombines TRBV9 with TRBJ2-1; 11 bases map to TRBD2. Germline CDR1 reads SGDLS; CDR2 reads YYNGEE. V lost 4 bases and J lost 3; bases outside the gene matches: 12. The CDR3 consists of 18 residues. The CDR3 sequence is CASSSSPTSGGNYNEQFF. DNA for the CDR3: TGTGCCAGCAGCTCCTCCCCTACTAGCGGGGGAAACTACAATGAGCAGTTCTTC.

The chain links TRBV21-1 to TRBJ1-5; TRBD1 is the table's D call and was not checked against the DNA. TRBV21-1 is an annotated pseudogene. The CDR3 length is 19 residues. The CDR3 here is CASSESPGQGLDRAQPQHF. CDR3 nucleotides: TGTGCCAGCAGCGAATCTCCGGGACAGGGGTTAGATAGGGCTCAGCCCCAGCATTTT.

The genes are TRBV11-2 and TRBJ1-1; possibly TRBD1 for D (5 bases). CDR1 is SGHAT and CDR2 is FQNNGV in the germline V gene. The CDR3 covers 14 residues. V gave up 3 bases and J gave up 1 base, with 9 bases separating them. The CDR3 DNA follows: TGTGCCAGCAGCTTCAGGGATTCGAACACTGAAGCTTTCTTT. Translating it yields CASSFRDSNTEAFF.

The chain joins TRBV10-3 to TRBJ1-1; 8 positions match TRBD1. Germline assignment: CDR1 ENHRY and CDR2 SYGVKD. Unmatched junction bases numbered 8, after V lost 2 bases and J lost 0 bases. The CDR3 consists of 17 residues. The CDR3 region is CAISEIASTGVNTEAFF. The CDR3 nucleotides read TGTGCCATCAGTGAGATAGCTTCGACAGGGGTGAACACTGAAGCTTTCTTT.

The J gene is TRBJ1-5, the V gene TRBV10-3; D is unclear. Between the trimmed V and J ends, which lost 10 bases and 0 bases, there was a span of 16 bases. The CDR3 totals 15 residues. CDR1 ENHRY and CDR2 SYGVKD come from the germline V gene. CDR3 amino acids: CATRGEIYSNQPQHF. DNA of the CDR3: TGTGCCACCAGAGGAGAGATATATAGCAATCAGCCCCAGCATTTT.

The chain employs TRBV7-8 and TRBJ2-1; 8 bases map to TRBD1. The trim removed 4 bases at V and 2 bases at J, leaving 4 bases unmatched. Germline V gives CDR1 SGHVS, CDR2 FQNEAQ. The CDR3 totals 15 residues. Written as DNA, the CDR3 is TGTGCCAGCAGCTCCACAGGGGGACCCTACAATGAGCAGTTCTTC. This translates into CASSSTGGPYNEQFF. The whole variable domain, filled in from reference TRBV7-8 and TRBJ2-1, reads GAGVSQSPRYKVAKRGQDVALRCDPISGHVSLFWYQQALGQGPEFLTYFQNEAQLDKSGLPSDRFFAERPEGSVSTLKIQRTQQEDSAVYLCASSSTGGPYNEQFFGPGTRLTVL.

This clone showed up just a few times. The chain combines TRBV7-8 with TRBJ2-7; TRBD2 agrees at 10 bases. Trimming removed 1 base from V and 3 bases from J; junction bases left unmatched: 6. Germline V CDR1 and CDR2: SGHVS, FQNEAQ. The CDR3 runs to 16 residues. CDR3 coding DNA: TGTGCCAGCAGCTTAGAGCTAGCGGGGGTAAACTACGAGCAGTACTTC. Translating gives CASSLELAGVNYEQYF.

The chain links TRBV2 to TRBJ2-5; 9 nucleotides match TRBD1. The V gene's germline CDR1 is SNHLY and CDR2 FYNNEI. With 3 bases clipped from V and 5 bases from J, the junction kept 4 bases outside the gene matches. There are 14 residues in the CDR3. CDR3 residues: CASSDGQGRETQYF. CDR3 DNA: TGTGCCAGCAGTGATGGACAGGGGCGGGAGACCCAGTACTTC. Together with reference TRBV2 and TRBJ2-5, the CDR3 gives the full variable domain: EPEVTQTPSHQVTQMGQEVILRCVPISNHLYFYWYRQILGQKVEFLVSFYNNEISEKSEIFDDQFSVERPDGSNFTLKIRSTKLEDSAMYFCASSDGQGRETQYFGPGTRLLVL.

This clone was seen a handful of times. CDR3 sequence (DNA): TGTGCCAGCAGCGTAGGGGGCCCTAACTATGGCTACACCTTC. It specifies CASSVGGPNYGYTF. The V and J genes are TRBV9 and TRBJ1-2; a weak D match, TRBD1 (5 bases). V was clipped by 0 bases and J by 0 bases, with 6 bases between them. Germline V gene data show CDR1 as SGDLS and CDR2 as YYNGEE. CDR3 length: 14 amino acids.